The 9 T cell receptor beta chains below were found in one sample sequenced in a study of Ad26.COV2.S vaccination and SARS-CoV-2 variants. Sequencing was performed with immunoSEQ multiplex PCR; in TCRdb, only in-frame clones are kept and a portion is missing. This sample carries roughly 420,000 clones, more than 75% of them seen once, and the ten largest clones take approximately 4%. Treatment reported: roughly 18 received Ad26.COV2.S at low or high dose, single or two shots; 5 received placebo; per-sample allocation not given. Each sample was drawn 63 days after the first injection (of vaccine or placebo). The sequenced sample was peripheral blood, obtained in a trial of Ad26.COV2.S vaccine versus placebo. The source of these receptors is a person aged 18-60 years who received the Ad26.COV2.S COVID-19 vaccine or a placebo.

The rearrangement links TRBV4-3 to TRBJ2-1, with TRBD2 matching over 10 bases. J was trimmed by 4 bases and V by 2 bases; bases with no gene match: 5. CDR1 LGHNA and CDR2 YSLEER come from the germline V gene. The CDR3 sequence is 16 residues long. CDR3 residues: CASSQRASGGYNEQFF. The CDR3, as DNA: TGCGCCAGCAGCCAAAGGGCTAGCGGGGGTTACAATGAGCAGTTCTTC.

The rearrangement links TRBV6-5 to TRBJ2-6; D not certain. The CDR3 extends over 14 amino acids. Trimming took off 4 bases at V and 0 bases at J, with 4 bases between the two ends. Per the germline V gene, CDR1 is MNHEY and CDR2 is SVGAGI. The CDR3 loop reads CASSLFSGANVLTF. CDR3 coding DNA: TGTGCCAGCAGTTTATTCTCTGGGGCCAACGTCCTGACTTTC.

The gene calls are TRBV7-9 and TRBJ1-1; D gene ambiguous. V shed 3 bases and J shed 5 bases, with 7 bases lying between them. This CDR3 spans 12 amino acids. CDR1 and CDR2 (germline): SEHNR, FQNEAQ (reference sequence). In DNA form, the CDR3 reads TGTGCCAGCAGCTTTTTAGGTACTGAAGCTTTCTTT. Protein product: CASSFLGTEAFF.

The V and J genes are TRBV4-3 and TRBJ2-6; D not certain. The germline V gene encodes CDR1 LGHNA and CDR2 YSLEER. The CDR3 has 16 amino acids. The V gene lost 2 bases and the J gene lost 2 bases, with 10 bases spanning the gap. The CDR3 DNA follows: TGCGCCAGCAGCCAAATCCGGTCGACTGGGGCCAACGTCCTGACTTTC. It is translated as CASSQIRSTGANVLTF.

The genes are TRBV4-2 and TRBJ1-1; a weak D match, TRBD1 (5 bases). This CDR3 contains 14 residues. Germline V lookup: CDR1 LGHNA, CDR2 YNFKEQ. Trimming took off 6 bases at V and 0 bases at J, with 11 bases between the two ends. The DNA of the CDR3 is TGTGCCAGCAGAGGGACGGGAATGAACACTGAAGCTTTCTTT. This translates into CASRGTGMNTEAFF.

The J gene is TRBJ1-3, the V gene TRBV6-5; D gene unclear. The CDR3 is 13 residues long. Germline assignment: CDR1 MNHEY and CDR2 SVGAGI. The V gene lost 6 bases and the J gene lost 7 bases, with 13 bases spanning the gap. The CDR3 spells CASRGSHRNTIYF. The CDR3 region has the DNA TGTGCCAGCAGGGGGTCACATCGGAACACCATATATTTT.

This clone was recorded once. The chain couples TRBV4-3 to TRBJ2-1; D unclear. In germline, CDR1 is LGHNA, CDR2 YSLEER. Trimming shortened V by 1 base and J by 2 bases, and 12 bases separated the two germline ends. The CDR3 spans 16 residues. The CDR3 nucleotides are TGCGCCAGCAGCCAAGTCGGCGCAGGCCCCTACAATGAGCAGTTCTTC. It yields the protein CASSQVGAGPYNEQFF.

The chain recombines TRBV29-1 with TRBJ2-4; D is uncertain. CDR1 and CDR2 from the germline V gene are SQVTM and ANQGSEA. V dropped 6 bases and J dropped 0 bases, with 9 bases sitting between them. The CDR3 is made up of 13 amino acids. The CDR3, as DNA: TGCAGCGTAGTACACGTAGCCAAAAACATTCAGTACTTC. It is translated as CSVVHVAKNIQYF.

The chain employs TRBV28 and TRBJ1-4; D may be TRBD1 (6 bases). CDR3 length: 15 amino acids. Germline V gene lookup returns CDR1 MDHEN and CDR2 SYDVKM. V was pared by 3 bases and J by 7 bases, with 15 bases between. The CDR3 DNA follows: TGTGCCAGCAGTTTGGTCAGGGGCCGCTTTGAAAAACTGTTTTTT. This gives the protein CASSLVRGRFEKLFF.